This T cell receptor (beta chain) was recorded in a study of T cells in tuberculosis listed by TCRdb under 2018. For the wider study: To characterize T cells specific for the mycobacterial lipid antigen glucose monomycolate (GMM), the study used CD1B tetramers together with high-throughput TCR immunosequencing. A South African clinical cohort compared IGRA-negative adolescents, IGRA-positive adolescents with latent tuberculosis and adults with active tuberculosis, some 10 per group.

Remarks on this clone: What antigen it recognizes has not been identified. No much larger clone is present one base from it, and per-base qualities are unavailable.

Summary of the overall study and its limitations: Smaller mean NN-distances to GMM-specific TCRs were observed in active tuberculosis TCR-alpha repertoires than in IGRA-negative controls, suggesting clonal expansion of GMM-specific TCRs. Which clinical samples got chosen depended on the availability of cryopreserved specimens, and the active tuberculosis cases were adults, whereas the controls were adolescents. The smaller NN-distances in active tuberculosis patients were driven in part by shorter CDR3-alpha lengths, while the difference seen for TCR-beta was not statistically significant. With the diverse GMM-specific repertoire as input, a classifier achieved around 90% accuracy (AUROC roughly 0.88), whereas GEM motif frequencies as input gave 70% accuracy.

V is pruned by 2 bases and J by 3 bases, leaving 2 bases of the junction without a gene match. The CDR3 covers 14 residues, taking in both the cysteine and the phenylalanine. Here the CDR3 DNA is all that survives: 42 bases in frame from base 1. The germline V gene specifies SGHNT as CDR1 and YENEEA as CDR2. TCR libraries were generated with the immunoSEQ multiplex PCR assay, using TCR-beta and/or TCR-alpha/delta assays for each sample. The amplified TCR libraries were sequenced on the Illumina high-throughput platform. The authors' pipeline ran thus. Clustering and dimensionality reduction relied on pairwise TCRdist distances among GMM-specific receptors from T cells that were either sorted ex vivo or expanded in vitro. The score assigned to each clinical repertoire was mean NN-distance, meaning the average TCRdist to the nearest 10% of tetramer-positive reference sequences. GEM TCR motif frequency was computed as the fraction of unique TCRs matching known GEM sequences by V/J usage and CDR3 length. Linear discriminant analysis with leave-one-out cross-validation, implemented in scikit-learn, was used to classify active tuberculosis. In TCRdb, the immuneACCESS table is reduced to in-frame sequences with V and J assigned. These tables do not hold every clone; where another copy was compared, an unresolved V gene accounts for under half, and the others remain unexplained. That table furnishes V, J and clone size, whereas the DNA furnished D and trimming. The sample data list tens of thousands of clones, and more than 95% of these were observed just once. 6.2% of the sample goes to the ten largest clones.

At study entry, a tuberculin skin test and the QuantiFERON-TB GOLD In-Tube IGRA were used to screen adolescents for latent tuberculosis infection. Immunosequencing was performed on unsorted cryopreserved PBMC and covered about 100,000 T cells per clinical donor on average. Eleven high schools in the Worcester region of the Western Cape, South Africa, served as enrollment sites for adolescents aged 12 to 18 years. About ten M. tuberculosis-infected adolescents and around 10 uninfected adolescents, matched for age and sex, were selected. PBMC from adolescents were isolated by density centrifugation from freshly drawn heparinized blood and were then cryopreserved.

The chain links TRBV11-3 with TRBJ2-7; TRBD1 fits 9 bases in the junction. The receptor comes from a donor between 10 and 29 years old with latent tuberculosis or without tuberculosis infection. Sequenced input: PBMCs. For the CDR3, the sequence is CASSLRTGVYEQYF. The nucleotides read TGTGCCAGCAGCTTACGGACAGGGGTCTACGAGCAGTACTTC.